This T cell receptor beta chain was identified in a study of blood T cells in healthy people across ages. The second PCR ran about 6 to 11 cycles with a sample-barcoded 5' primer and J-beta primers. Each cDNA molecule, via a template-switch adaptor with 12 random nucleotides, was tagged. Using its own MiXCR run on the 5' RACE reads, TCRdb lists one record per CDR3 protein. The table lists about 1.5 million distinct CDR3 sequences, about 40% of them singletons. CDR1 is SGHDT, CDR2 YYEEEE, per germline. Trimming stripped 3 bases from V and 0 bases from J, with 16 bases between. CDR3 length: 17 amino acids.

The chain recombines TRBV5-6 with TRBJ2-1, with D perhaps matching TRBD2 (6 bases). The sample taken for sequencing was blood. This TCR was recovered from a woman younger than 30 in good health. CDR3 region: CASSSPLDGSSYNEQFF. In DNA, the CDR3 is TGTGCCAGCAGCTCCCCATTGGACGGGAGCTCCTACAATGAGCAGTTCTTC.